Listed below are T cell receptor beta chains from one sample, sequenced in a study of control samples from healthy donors and cancer patients. Clones were sequenced by immunoSEQ multiplex PCR, and TCRdb holds only the in-frame ones, with some missing. The data contain approximately 71,000 clones, nearly 90% of them seen just once; the ten biggest clones take up around 19%. The sequencing input was PBMCs. These TCRs come from a man between 60 and 70 years old with lung cancer. Each CDR3 is given with its conserved first and last residue. D genes are given only for firm matches. Some rows have no size entry. The others give once, few or many, or a class for an expanded clone.

abundance,d_gene,j_gene,v_gene,CDR3aa,CDR3nt
-,-,TRBJ1-2,TRBV18,CASSPGSNYGYTF,TGTGCCAGCTCACCCGGGAGTAACTATGGCTACACCTTC
-,-,TRBJ1-2,TRBV10-1,CASSGPGEYGYTF,TGCGCCAGCAGTGGACCTGGGGAGTATGGCTACACCTTC
-,-,TRBJ1-3,TRBV6-6,CASISGGPGDTIYF,TGTGCCAGCATTTCGGGGGGGCCTGGGGACACCATATATTTT
-,-,TRBJ1-1,TRBV7-9,CASSSLMNTEAFF,TGTGCCAGCAGCTCACTAATGAACACTGAAGCTTTCTTT
-,TRBD1,TRBJ1-1,TRBV27,CASSIPGQEAFF,TGTGCCAGCAGTATCCCGGGACAGGAAGCTTTCTTT
-,TRBD1,TRBJ2-3,TRBV5-1,CASIGQGQPTDTQYF,TGCGCCAGCATAGGACAGGGACAACCCACAGATACGCAGTATTTT
-,-,TRBJ2-3,TRBV6-6,CASSPAGAGSTDTQYF,TGTGCCAGCAGCCCCGCCGGGGCCGGGAGTACAGATACGCAGTATTTT
-,TRBD1,TRBJ1-5,TRBV2,CASRDSLGQGSDQPQHF,TGTGCCAGCAGGGACAGTCTCGGACAGGGGTCGGATCAGCCCCAGCATTTT
-,-,TRBJ2-2,TRBV4-1,CPSSRLRPTTGELFF,TGCCCCAGCAGCCGCCTCAGACCAACCACCGGGGAGCTGTTTTTT
-,-,TRBJ2-6,TRBV7-8,CASSSGANVLTF,TGTGCCAGCAGCTCTGGGGCCAACGTCCTGACTTTC
-,TRBD1,TRBJ1-2,TRBV5-1,CASSLGQGLLDGYTF,TGCGCCAGCAGCTTGGGACAGGGTTTATTGGATGGCTACACCTTC
-,TRBD1,TRBJ2-3,TRBV4-1,CASSQGGTGTGGTDTQYF,TGCGCCAGCAGCCAAGGGGGGACCGGGACAGGGGGAACAGATACGCAGTATTTT
once,-,TRBJ1-3,TRBV12-3/TRBV12-4,CASSIGNTIYF,TGTGCCAGCAGCATAGGGAACACCATATATTTT
few,-,TRBJ1-3,TRBV5-1,CASSANTGFAGDTIYF,TGCGCCAGCAGCGCAAATACGGGATTCGCAGGAGACACCATATATTTT
-,-,TRBJ2-7,TRBV27,CASSFVPIVGSYEQYF,TGTGCCAGCAGTTTCGTCCCGATTGTAGGCAGCTACGAGCAGTACTTC
few,-,TRBJ1-5,TRBV6-6,CASNLNSNQPQHF,TGTGCCAGCAACCTGAATAGCAATCAGCCCCAGCATTTT